Listed below are T cell receptor beta chains from one sample, sequenced in a study of T cells after yellow fever vaccination. TCRdb re-called the 5' RACE reads with MiXCR, one entry per CDR3 protein. The data hold about 230,000 distinct CDR3 sequences, with roughly 6.3% observed a single time. The input for sequencing was CD4+ T cells sorted from PBMCs, taken on the day of the yellow fever booster vaccination. These receptors were taken from a man aged 25 to 40 who received the YFV17D yellow fever vaccine. The conserved cysteine and the conserved F or W are not part of the CDR3 here. Fields, in order: CDR3 protein, J gene, V gene.

CDR3: ASSPGLAGVPPNNEQF
J: TRBJ2-1
V: TRBV19

CDR3: ASSTGSPAAEAF
J: TRBJ1-1
V: TRBV7-3

CDR3: AWSVGGSSYEQY
J: TRBJ2-7
V: TRBV30

CDR3: ASRLYSGSPDEQF
J: TRBJ2-1
V: TRBV5-1

CDR3: SARNLECETQY
J: TRBJ2-5
V: TRBV20-1

CDR3: ASSPDRFSGANVLT
J: TRBJ2-6
V: TRBV7-9

CDR3: ASSYRGPEGTEAF
J: TRBJ1-1
V: TRBV6-5

CDR3: ASSLGTSAHPVLY
J: TRBJ2-7
V: TRBV7-9

CDR3: ASSVESSYNEQF
J: TRBJ2-1
V: TRBV5-1

CDR3: SVGTGRGNQPQH
J: TRBJ1-5
V: TRBV29-1

CDR3: SAASLAGAPPSYNEQF
J: TRBJ2-1
V: TRBV20-1

CDR3: ASSPGQKSSTDTQY
J: TRBJ2-3
V: TRBV6-5

CDR3: ASSITTGTLSNEQF
J: TRBJ2-1
V: TRBV5-5

CDR3: SAGANEQF
J: TRBJ2-1
V: TRBV20-1

CDR3: ASSLAGTGASGAYNEQF
J: TRBJ2-1
V: TRBV5-1

CDR3: ASSLAGGGQPQH
J: TRBJ1-5
V: TRBV12-3/TRBV12-4

CDR3: ATSRDPGQINEKLF
J: TRBJ1-4
V: TRBV15

CDR3: ASSLEGGVSYEQY
J: TRBJ2-7
V: TRBV5-1

CDR3: ASSQVSGVGPQH
J: TRBJ1-5
V: TRBV4-3

CDR3: SVSSAERGAYEQY
J: TRBJ2-7
V: TRBV20-1

CDR3: TAGEEYEQY
J: TRBJ2-7
V: TRBV29-1

CDR3: ASTDARVFSQY
J: TRBJ2-7
V: TRBV28

CDR3: SAPSYGREETQY
J: TRBJ2-5
V: TRBV20-1

CDR3: ASSTRTAPYEQY
J: TRBJ2-7
V: TRBV18

CDR3: ASSLGSGSNTGELF
J: TRBJ2-2
V: TRBV5-1

CDR3: ASSTSGTRGLNEQF
J: TRBJ2-1
V: TRBV7-2

CDR3: ASSYAFMNTEAF
J: TRBJ1-1
V: TRBV6-2/TRBV6-3

CDR3: ASTDGGDTEAF
J: TRBJ1-1
V: TRBV5-4